The sequence of this TCR beta chain was determined in a study of blood T cell repertoires in COVID-19. Study as a whole: COVID-19 samples collected from the United States, Italy and Spain covered acute and convalescent phases.

Per the authors' pipeline: Amplification of reference gene primers was used by the study to estimate nucleated cell counts. Assay used: immunoSEQ multiplex PCR; TCRdb lists only in-frame clones, some missing. The V and J calls and clone size were taken over from that table, and D and trimming were inferred from the DNA. The profile shows 210,000 or so clones, about nine tenths of them singletons. Germline V CDR1 and CDR2: ENHRY, SYGVKD. The J segment lost 2 bases and the V segment lost 7 bases, leaving 4 bases of the junction unmatched. This CDR3 is 13 amino acids long. This clonotype was obtained from a woman aged 50 to 60 with acute or convalescent COVID-19. This chain connects TRBV10-3 to TRBJ1-2; 7 nucleotides agree with TRBD1. What was sequenced was peripheral blood. The CDR3 sequence is CAITSDRNYGYTF. CDR3 nucleotide sequence: TGTGCCATCACTTCGGACAGGAACTATGGCTACACCTTC.